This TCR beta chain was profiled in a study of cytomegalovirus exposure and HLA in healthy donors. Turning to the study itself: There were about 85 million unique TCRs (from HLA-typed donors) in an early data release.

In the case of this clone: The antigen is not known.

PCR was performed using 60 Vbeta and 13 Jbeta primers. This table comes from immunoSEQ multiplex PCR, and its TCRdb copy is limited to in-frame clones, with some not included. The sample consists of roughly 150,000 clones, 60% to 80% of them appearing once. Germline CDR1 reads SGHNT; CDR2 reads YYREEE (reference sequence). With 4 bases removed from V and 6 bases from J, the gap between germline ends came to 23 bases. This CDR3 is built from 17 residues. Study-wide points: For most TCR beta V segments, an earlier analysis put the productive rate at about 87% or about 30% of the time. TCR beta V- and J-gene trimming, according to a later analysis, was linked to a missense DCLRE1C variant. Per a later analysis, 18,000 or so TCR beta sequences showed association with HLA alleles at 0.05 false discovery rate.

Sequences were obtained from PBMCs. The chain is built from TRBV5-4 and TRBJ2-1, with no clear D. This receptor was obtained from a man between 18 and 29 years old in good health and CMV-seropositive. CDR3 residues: CASSPGVGVVGLNEQFF. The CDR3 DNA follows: TGTGCCAGCAGCCCGGGTGTAGGCGTTGTGGGTCTCAATGAGCAGTTCTTC.